This T cell receptor beta chain was captured by sequencing in a study of T cell responses to AZD1222 COVID-19 vaccine. Study-wide findings and caveats: Females made up more of the donors, who were largely white British, and clonal diversity may have come out too low. Only 5 or 6 people who got AZD1222 tested seropositive at baseline. Spike was spanned by vaccine-associated CD4 TCRs, with dominance at 160-218 and 743-854.

Trimming pared 0 bases from V and 5 bases from J, leaving 16 bases between. The CDR3 is 16 amino acids. CDR1 and CDR2 (germline): SGHDN, FVKESK. As for this clone: Antigen: not known.

Measured with immunoSEQ multiplex PCR; TCRdb has only the in-frame clones, and not every one. The top ten hold under 7% of the sample, which has 130,000 to 150,000 clones, 88% seen once. The sample was peripheral blood, taken 28 days after the second dose of the MenACWY control vaccine. The chain uses TRBV14 and TRBJ1-1; D is unclear. This clonotype originated in an adult who received the MenACWY meningococcal vaccine as a control. The DNA of the CDR3 is TGTGCCAGCAGCCAAGATTTAAGTACGTGGGCGACTGAAGCTTTCTTT. Amino acids: CASSQDLSTWATEAFF.